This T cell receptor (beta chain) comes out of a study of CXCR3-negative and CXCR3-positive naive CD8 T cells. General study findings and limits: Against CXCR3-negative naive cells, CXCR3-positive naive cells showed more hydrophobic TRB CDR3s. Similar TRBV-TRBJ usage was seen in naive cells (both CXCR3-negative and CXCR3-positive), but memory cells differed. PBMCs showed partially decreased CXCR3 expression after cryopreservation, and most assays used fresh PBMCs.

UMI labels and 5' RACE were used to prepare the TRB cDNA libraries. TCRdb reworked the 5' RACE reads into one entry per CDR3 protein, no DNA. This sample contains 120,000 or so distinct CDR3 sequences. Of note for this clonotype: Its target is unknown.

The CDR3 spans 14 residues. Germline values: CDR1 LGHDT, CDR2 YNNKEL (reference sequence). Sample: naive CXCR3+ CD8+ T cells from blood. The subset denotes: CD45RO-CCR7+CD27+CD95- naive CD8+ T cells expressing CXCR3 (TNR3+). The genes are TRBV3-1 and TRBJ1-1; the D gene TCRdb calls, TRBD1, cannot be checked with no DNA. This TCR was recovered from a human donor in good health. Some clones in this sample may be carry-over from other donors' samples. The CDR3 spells CASSQETGGWYAFF.